This T cell receptor beta chain was captured by sequencing in a study of control samples from healthy donors and cancer patients. This clone showed up just once. V was trimmed by 0 bases and J by 0 bases, leaving 9 bases between them. This CDR3 is 17 amino acids long. Germline values: CDR1 ENHRY, CDR2 SYGVKD. Here immunoSEQ multiplex PCR was the method, and the copy in TCRdb shows in-frame clones only, minus some. The sample holds fewer than 200,000 clones, around 94% seen once. This TCR derives from a man aged 30 to 39 in good health. Sequencing was performed on blood. V is TRBV10-3 and J is TRBJ2-6; D remains ambiguous. CDR3 loop: CAISESWQPSGANVLTF. The CDR3 DNA reads as TGTGCCATCAGTGAGTCCTGGCAGCCCTCTGGGGCCAACGTCCTGACTTTC.